The source of this T cell receptor beta chain is a study of molecular identifiers for immune sequencing clone quantification. Findings and caveats of the study: More than 99% of effector molecules, versus under 1% of naive-cell molecules, belonged to clones above 20 RNA copies.

This clonotype was observed at least ten times. Antigen specificity is unknown. With 10%, 30% or 50% of RNA, about 20,000 to 1,000,000 naive CD8 T cells were sequenced. A CD8+CD4-CCR7+CD45RA+ gate was used to sort naive CD8 T cells. TCRdb ran MiXCR on the PCR reads and lists one entry per CDR3 protein. The sample has 85,000 to 100,000 distinct CDR3 sequences; more than 20% are singletons. Germline CDR1 reads MNHEY; CDR2 reads SMNVEV (reference sequence). The CDR3 extends over 13 amino acids. J was trimmed by 10 bases and V by 5 bases; bases with no gene match: 7. The sequence was collected from a human donor in good health. Some libraries in this study had Jurkat cell RNA spiked in. Sequencing was done on a sample of naive CD8+ T cells from blood, with Jurkat cell RNA spiked in. Stated subset: FACS-sorted CD8+CD4-CCR7+CD45RA+ naive T cells. The gene calls are TRBV27 and TRBJ1-4; 7 bases are a match to TRBD1. CDR3 nucleotide sequence: TGTGCCAGCAGTCCTGGGACAGTCGGAAAACTGTTTTTT. It codes for CASSPGTVGKLFF.